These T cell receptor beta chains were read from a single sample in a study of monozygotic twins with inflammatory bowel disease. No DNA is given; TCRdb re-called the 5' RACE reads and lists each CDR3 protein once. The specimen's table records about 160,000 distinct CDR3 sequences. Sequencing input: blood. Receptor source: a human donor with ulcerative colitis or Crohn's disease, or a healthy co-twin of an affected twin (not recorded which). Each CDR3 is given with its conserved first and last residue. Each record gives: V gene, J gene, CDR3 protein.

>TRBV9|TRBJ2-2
CASSRDPGTRRTGELFF
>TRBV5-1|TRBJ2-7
CASSALTGEPYEQYF
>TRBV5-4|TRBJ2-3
CASSSGTDITDTQYF
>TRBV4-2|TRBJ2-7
CASSRTSGGYEQYF
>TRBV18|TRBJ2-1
CASSPPDGNNEQFF
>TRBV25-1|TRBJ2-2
CASSDWPGAGELFF
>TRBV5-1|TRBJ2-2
CASSLVPTNTGELFF
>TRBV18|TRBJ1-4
CASSPQAPGWYEKLFF
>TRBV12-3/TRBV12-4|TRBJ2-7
CASSLRLRIEQYF
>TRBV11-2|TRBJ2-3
CASSSDRTGYF